Listed here are 12 T cell receptor beta chains from one sample, sequenced in a study of blood T cell repertoires in COVID-19. Profiled with immunoSEQ multiplex PCR; TCRdb holds only in-frame clones, not every one. The sample has 250,000 to 300,000 clones, 85% to 90% seen once; the top ten hold approximately 4%. Sequencing was done on a sample of peripheral blood. These receptors came from a man aged 18 to 29 with active or convalescent COVID-19.

V gene TRBV7-2 combines with J gene TRBJ1-1; D may be TRBD1 (5 bases). The CDR3 has 14 amino acids. Germline V gene lookup returns CDR1 SGHTA and CDR2 FQGNSA. V dropped 6 bases and J dropped 4 bases, with 15 bases sitting between them. The CDR3: CASRATGGATEAFF. The CDR3 DNA reads as TGTGCCAGCAGGGCTACGGGGGGTGCCACTGAAGCTTTCTTT.

The CDR3 is CASSFTGTGLVHETQYF. The CDR3 DNA is TGTGCCAGCAGCTTCACGGGGACAGGGCTTGTTCACGAGACCCAGTACTTC. The chain is built from TRBV5-6 and TRBJ2-5, with 9 bases fitting TRBD1. V dropped 2 bases and J dropped 5; count of bases not matched to a gene: 13. This CDR3 region has 17 residues. CDR1 is SGHDT and CDR2 is YYEEEE in the germline V gene.

This clone came up a few times. The CDR3 spells CASSQETLEQFF. The CDR3, as DNA: TGTGCCAGCAGCCAAGAGACTCTTGAGCAGTTCTTC. The chain has TRBV3-1 (or the pseudogene TRBV3-2) and TRBJ2-1; no definite D call. The germline gives CDR1 LGHDT, CDR2 YNNKEL (reference sequence). This CDR3 is built from 12 residues. The V and J ends lost 0 bases and 9 bases respectively, with 6 bases between them.

V gene TRBV5-1 combines with J gene TRBJ2-2; a weak D match, TRBD1 (5 bases). The ends were cut back, 10 bases at V and 1 base at J, with 14 bases in the middle. The CDR3 runs 14 residues. Germline lookup yields CDR1 SGHRS and CDR2 YFSETQ. In DNA, the CDR3 is TGCGCCGGCTCAATAGGGGAGAACACCGGGGAGCTGTTTTTT. Translated, it gives CAGSIGENTGELFF.

The V and J genes are TRBV28 and TRBJ1-2; D perhaps matches TRBD1 (5 bases). The germline CDR1 and CDR2 sequences are MDHEN and SYDVKM. CDR3 length equals 13 residues. V was shortened by 3 bases and J by 4 bases, with 9 bases between the two germline ends. The CDR3 protein is CASSLRGTYGYTF. CDR3 sequence (DNA): TGTGCCAGCAGTTTGCGGGGGACCTATGGCTACACCTTC.

This clone was counted only a few times. This chain connects TRBV7-2 to TRBJ2-1; 9 bases are shared with TRBD2. Germline assignment: CDR1 SGHTA and CDR2 FQGNSA. This CDR3 is 15 amino acids long. Losses at the gene ends were 5 bases for V and 9 bases for J; bases not matched to a gene: 11. The CDR3 spells CASSPTSGRTREQFF. The CDR3, as DNA: TGTGCCAGCAGCCCAACCAGCGGGAGGACACGTGAGCAGTTCTTC.

This rearrangement joins TRBV2 to TRBJ1-1; D perhaps matches TRBD1 (5 bases). Germline CDR1 SNHLY, CDR2 FYNNEI. Trimming shortened V by 5 bases and J by 4 bases, and 8 bases separated the two germline ends. This CDR3 region has 12 residues. For the CDR3, the DNA is TGTGCCAGCAGTTTTAGGGGCACTGAAGCTTTCTTT. This codes for CASSFRGTEAFF.

This chain connects TRBV18 to TRBJ2-7; 10 bases map to TRBD2. Per the germline V gene, CDR1 is KGHSH and CDR2 is LQKENI. V gave up 8 bases and J gave up 5 bases; unmatched junction bases: 9. This CDR3 has 14 residues. The CDR3, as DNA: TGTGCCAGCGGCCTCGGGACTAGCGCCCACGAGCAGTACTTC. Translation gives CASGLGTSAHEQYF.

This chain joins TRBV19 and TRBJ1-5; the D is unclear. Trimming took 3 bases from V and 4 from J, leaving 7 bases between them. CDR3 length: 13 amino acids. Germline V gives CDR1 LNHDA, CDR2 SQIVND (reference sequence). CDR3 DNA: TGTGCCAGTAGTATGACAATAAATCAGCCCCAGCATTTT. This sequence encodes CASSMTINQPQHF.

This chain joins TRBV3-1 (or the pseudogene TRBV3-2) and TRBJ1-1; D is possibly TRBD1 (6 bases). The CDR3 has 14 amino acids. V was cut by 3 bases and J by 6 bases, with 14 bases left in between. Per the germline V gene, CDR1 is LGHDT and CDR2 is YNNKEL (reference sequence). The CDR3 loop is CASSHPGDWAEAFF. For the CDR3, the DNA is TGTGCCAGCAGCCACCCAGGGGATTGGGCTGAAGCTTTCTTT.

J is TRBJ1-4 and V is TRBV30, with a possible D match to TRBD1 (5 bases). V shed 5 bases and J shed 0 bases, with 13 bases lying between them. The CDR3 is 15 amino acids. Germline V gene lookup returns CDR1 GTSNPN and CDR2 SVGIG (reference sequence). CDR3 protein: CAWDRKVATNEKLFF. CDR3 nucleotide sequence: TGTGCCTGGGACAGAAAAGTTGCAACTAATGAAAAACTGTTTTTT.

This clone was seen just once. The V and J genes are TRBV4-3 and TRBJ2-7; 8 positions agree with TRBD2. The germline V gene encodes CDR1 LGHNA and CDR2 YSLEER. After removal of 0 bases from V and 6 bases from J, the junction contained 16 bases not matched to a gene. This CDR3 has 18 amino acids. DNA for the CDR3: TGCGCCAGCAGCCAAGATTTTGGTCCGGGACTAGTGGCCGGCGAGCAGTACTTC. Translation: CASSQDFGPGLVAGEQYF.